This TCR beta chain derives from a study of cytomegalovirus exposure and HLA in healthy donors. Primers for the PCR totalled 60 Vbeta and 13 Jbeta. Clones were read by immunoSEQ multiplex PCR, and TCRdb kept only the in-frame ones, dropping some. The sample holds 140,000 to 150,000 clones; roughly 85% are singletons and the top ten take nearly 3.5%. V was clipped by 8 bases and J by 0 bases, with 13 bases between them. The CDR3 has 15 amino acids. The germline V gene encodes CDR1 MNHNS and CDR2 SASEGT. The V gene is TRBV6-1, the J gene TRBJ1-4, with a tentative D call TRBD1 (5 bases). The sequenced material came from PBMCs. The receptor was derived from a male donor in good health and CMV-seronegative. CDR3 coding DNA: TGTGCCAGCGGGGGGACGGTTGCAACTAATGAAAAACTGTTTTTT. It translates to CASGGTVATNEKLFF.